Listed here are 23 T cell receptor beta chains from one sample, sequenced in a study of T cell responses to AZD1222 COVID-19 vaccine. Generated by immunoSEQ multiplex PCR, the TCRdb table keeps only in-frame clones and is missing some. The profile shows about 120,000 clones, approximately 87% of them singletons. The sample here was peripheral blood, taken on day 0 of AZD1222 vaccination. The receptors shown here come from an adult in good health.

A few counts support this clone. The chain couples TRBV28 to TRBJ2-7, with D uncertain. Germline loops: CDR1 MDHEN, CDR2 SYDVKM. This CDR3 comprises 12 residues. Trimming removed 5 bases from V and 6 bases from J, with 11 bases in between. The CDR3: CASSGLRVEQYF. CDR3 sequence (DNA): TGTGCCAGCAGTGGCCTTAGGGTCGAGCAGTACTTC.

The chain carries TRBV28 and TRBJ2-1; D may be TRBD2 (6 bases). V shed 7 bases and J shed 8 bases, with 12 bases lying between them. Per germline, CDR1 MDHEN and CDR2 SYDVKM. The CDR3 length is 12 residues. In DNA form, the CDR3 reads TGTGCCAGCAAGGGGAGGTGGGATGAGCAGTTCTTC. Translated, it gives CASKGRWDEQFF.

The chain joins TRBV3-1 (or the pseudogene TRBV3-2) to TRBJ2-3, with 7 bases aligning to TRBD1. Germline CDR1 and CDR2: LGHDT and YNNKEL (reference sequence). CDR3 length equals 13 residues. After removal of 5 bases from V and 5 bases from J, the junction contained 4 bases not matched to a gene. The CDR3 reads CASSMTGRDTQYF. The CDR3 nucleotides are TGTGCCAGCAGCATGACAGGGCGAGATACGCAGTATTTT.

The chain recombines TRBV11-2 with TRBJ1-2; D perhaps matches TRBD1 (5 bases). The CDR3 length is 14 residues. Trimming pared 3 bases from V and 4 bases from J, leaving 12 bases between. Germline loops: CDR1 SGHAT, CDR2 FQNNGV. The CDR3 DNA reads TGTGCCAGCAGCTTCCGGGACTCGTCCTATGGCTACACCTTC. Its protein product is CASSFRDSSYGYTF. Using reference TRBV11-2 and TRBJ1-2 for the parts outside the CDR3, the full variable domain is EAGVAQSPRYKIIEKRQSVAFWCNPISGHATLYWYQQILGQGPKLLIQFQNNGVVDDSQLPKDRFSAERLKGVDSTLKIQPAKLEDSAVYLCASSFRDSSYGYTFGSGTRLTVV.

The chain is built from TRBV6-5 and TRBJ1-4; 7 bases line up with TRBD1. CDR3 size: 12 residues. Germline CDR1 MNHEY, CDR2 SVGAGI. V was pared by 9 bases and J by 7 bases, with 5 bases of the junction left unmatched. The CDR3 here is CASCQGGEKLFF. The CDR3 bases are TGTGCCAGTTGTCAGGGGGGTGAAAAACTGTTTTTT.

The rearrangement uses TRBV2 and TRBJ1-2; D is unclear. The CDR3 contains 14 residues. With 4 bases removed from V and 5 bases from J, the gap between germline ends came to 14 bases. CDR1 is SNHLY and CDR2 is FYNNEI in the germline V gene. The CDR3 sequence: CASSVVLWGYGYTF. The CDR3, as DNA: TGTGCCAGCAGTGTGGTCCTTTGGGGATATGGCTACACCTTC.

As to this clone: At one boundary the junction diverges from the germline segment, which might be a read error. The chain recombines TRBV3-1 (or the pseudogene TRBV3-2) with TRBJ2-3; the D gene is possibly TRBD2 (5 bases). Germline V lookup: CDR1 LGHDT, CDR2 YNNKEL (reference sequence). This CDR3 spans 17 amino acids. CDR3 sequence: CASSQAAGPFSRDTQYF. The DNA for the CDR3 is TGTGCCAGCAGTCAAGCGGCAGGCCCTTTCTCTCGAGATACGCAGTATTTT.

The chain combines TRBV12-5 with TRBJ1-2; 8 nucleotides agree with TRBD1. The V gene's germline CDR1 is LGHNT and CDR2 FRNRAP. This CDR3 has 13 residues. V was clipped by 5 bases and J by 6 bases; unmatched bases: 5. Written as DNA, the CDR3 is TGTGCTAGTGGTACCAGGACAGGGCATGGCTACACCTTC. Translating it yields CASGTRTGHGYTF.

This chain uses TRBV3-1 (or the pseudogene TRBV3-2) with TRBJ2-1; D uncertain. The germline gives CDR1 LGHDT, CDR2 YNNKEL (reference sequence). V was pared by 4 bases and J by 6 bases, with 19 bases between. The CDR3 runs 16 residues. CDR3 bases: TGTGCCAGCAGCCTCGGAACCCACCGCTCCCGCAATGAGCAGTTCTTC. Amino acids: CASSLGTHRSRNEQFF.

The V gene is TRBV7-2, the J gene TRBJ1-6, with D uncertain. Trimming took 2 bases from V and 6 from J, leaving 5 bases between them. The CDR3 has 13 residues. Germline V gene data show CDR1 as SGHTA and CDR2 as FQGNSA. CDR3 bases: TGTGCCAGCAGCTTAATGATTAATTCACCCCTCCACTTT. Amino acids: CASSLMINSPLHF.

This chain connects TRBV28 to TRBJ1-4; no clear D gene. Germline values: CDR1 MDHEN, CDR2 SYDVKM. Trimming pared 8 bases from V and 8 bases from J, leaving 15 bases between. The CDR3 is 13 amino acids. This CDR3 reads CASGLFSPEKLFF. Written as DNA, the CDR3 is TGTGCCAGCGGCTTATTTTCGCCCGAAAAACTGTTTTTT.

This chain joins TRBV24-1 and TRBJ2-4; TRBD1 aligns across 10 bases. The V and J ends lost 2 bases and 0 bases, in that order; junction bases with no gene match: 9. CDR1 and CDR2 from the germline V gene are KGHDR and SFDVKD. There are 19 residues in the CDR3. The CDR3 reads CATSDCGTGVVLAKNIQYF. DNA for the CDR3: TGTGCCACCAGTGATTGTGGGACAGGGGTAGTACTAGCCAAAAACATTCAGTACTTC.

For the CDR3, the DNA is TGTGCCAGCAGAGCCACCTCCGGGACAGGGAGCACAGATACGCAGTATTTT. Encoded protein: CASRATSGTGSTDTQYF. This chain uses TRBV28 with TRBJ2-3, with TRBD1 identical over 9 bases. V shed 6 bases and J 0 bases; nucleotides not matched to a gene: 10. The CDR3 totals 17 residues. The germline CDR1 and CDR2 sequences are MDHEN and SYDVKM.

The chain has TRBV25-1 and TRBJ2-1, with D unresolved. The CDR3 length is 12 residues. Trimming removed 8 bases at V and 8 bases at J, with 13 bases between. Germline V gene sequence: CDR1 MGHDK, CDR2 SYGVNS. This chain's CDR3 is CASVSVGDEQFF. CDR3 in DNA: TGTGCCAGCGTCTCAGTAGGCGATGAGCAGTTCTTC.

The CDR3 region has the DNA TGCGCCAGCAGCTCTAGCGGGAGTTTCACCGGGGAGCTGTTTTTT. Its translation: CASSSSGSFTGELFF. The chain is built from TRBV5-1 and TRBJ2-2, with TRBD2 matching over 10 bases. Germline trimming cut 3 bases from V and 4 bases from J; bases unmatched to any gene: 3. Germline V gene sequence: CDR1 SGHRS, CDR2 YFSETQ. The CDR3 length is 15 residues.

In its sample, this clone was seen a few times. This chain connects TRBV4-1 to TRBJ1-2; no clear D. V was trimmed by 0 bases and J by 8 bases, leaving 16 bases between them. There are 15 residues in the CDR3. Germline values: CDR1 MGHRA, CDR2 YSYEKL. CDR3 protein: CASSQDLRTLEGYTF. The CDR3 DNA follows: TGCGCCAGCAGCCAAGATTTGAGGACCCTGGAAGGCTACACCTTC.

This clone was recorded only once. The chain's CDR3 is CASSFGPDRNTGELFF. For the CDR3, the DNA is TGTGCCAGCAGCTTTGGGCCTGATCGTAACACCGGGGAGCTGTTTTTT. V is TRBV7-3 and J is TRBJ2-2; unclear D gene. The germline CDR1 and CDR2 sequences are SGHTA and FQGTGA. The CDR3 covers 16 residues. V was trimmed by 3 bases and J by 2 bases, leaving 13 bases between them.

In DNA, the CDR3 is TGTGCCAGCACAACCGGGACAGCCCTCAATGAGCAGTTCTTC. It translates to CASTTGTALNEQFF. The chain couples TRBV28 to TRBJ2-1; 7 bases match TRBD1. The length of the CDR3 is 14 residues. Per the germline V gene, CDR1 is MDHEN and CDR2 is SYDVKM. J lost 6 bases, V lost 7 bases, and 9 bases had no gene match.

The rearrangement uses TRBV6-2 or TRBV6-3 and TRBJ2-7, with 7 bases that match TRBD1. J gave up 4 bases and V 6 bases, and 3 bases lay outside the gene matches. Per germline, CDR1 MNHEY and CDR2 SVGEGT. The CDR3 has 12 residues. The CDR3 loop is CASSRQGYEQYF. In nucleotides, the CDR3 is TGTGCCAGCAGCAGACAGGGTTACGAGCAGTACTTC.

V usage is TRBV9 and J usage is TRBJ2-7, with D tentatively TRBD1 or TRBD2 (5 bases each). Per the germline V gene, CDR1 is SGDLS and CDR2 is YYNGEE. V was cut by 0 bases and J by 5 bases, with 12 bases left in between. The CDR3 sequence is 14 residues long. CDR3 nucleotides: TGTGCCAGCAGCGTAGCTTGGGGGACCCACGAGCAGTACTTC. It is translated as CASSVAWGTHEQYF.

The rearrangement joins TRBV28 to TRBJ2-7; TRBD2 matches at 7 bases. CDR3 length: 15 residues. CDR1 MDHEN and CDR2 SYDVKM come from the germline V gene. V was clipped by 3 bases and J by 0 bases; unmatched bases: 5. The CDR3 loop reads CASSLRRGSSYEQYF. CDR3 sequence (DNA): TGTGCCAGCAGTTTGAGGCGGGGGAGCTCCTACGAGCAGTACTTC.

The chain joins TRBV4-1 to TRBJ2-2; the D is unclear. V lost 0 bases to trimming and J lost 1 base, with 6 bases between them. CDR1 is MGHRA, CDR2 YSYEKL, per germline. CDR3 length: 15 amino acids. CDR3 in amino acids: CASSQEVRNTGELFF. DNA of the CDR3: TGCGCCAGCAGCCAAGAAGTCAGGAACACCGGGGAGCTGTTTTTT.

The rearrangement uses TRBV6-5 and TRBJ2-7, with 7 nucleotides matching TRBD1. The CDR3 loop spans 11 amino acids. Germline V lookup: CDR1 MNHEY, CDR2 SVGAGI. Losses at the gene ends were 6 bases for V and 5 bases for J; bases not matched to a gene: 1. The CDR3 nucleotides are TGTGCCAGCAGACAGGGGCACGAGCAGTACTTC. Translation gives CASRQGHEQYF.